These T cell receptor beta chains were read from a single sample in a study of cytomegalovirus exposure and HLA in healthy donors. Sequencing was performed with immunoSEQ multiplex PCR; in TCRdb, only in-frame clones are kept and a portion is missing. The sample lists about 170,000 clones; more than 60% were seen once. Source material: PBMCs. The receptors were gathered from a woman in her forties or fifties in good health and CMV-seropositive. Each CDR3 is given with its conserved first and last residue. Each record gives: V gene, J gene, D gene, clone size, CDR3 protein, CDR3 DNA. D genes are given only for firm matches. Part of the rows lack a size; the others show once, few, many or a class for expanded clones.

>TRBV9|TRBJ1-1|NA|NA
CASSVALTGSTEAFF
TGTGCCAGCAGCGTAGCCTTAACAGGGAGCACTGAAGCTTTCTTT
>TRBV7-2|TRBJ2-5|TRBD1|few
CASSLEGAPQYF
TGTGCCAGCAGCTTAGAGGGGGCCCCCCAGTACTTC
>TRBV7-9|TRBJ1-2|TRBD1|NA
CASSYGTGLGYGYTF
TGTGCCAGCAGCTACGGGACAGGACTGGGCTATGGCTACACCTTC
>TRBV12-5|TRBJ1-2|NA|NA
CASGLSPGLPPKYGYTF
TGTGCTAGTGGTTTGTCCCCGGGACTTCCCCCGAAGTATGGCTACACCTTC
>TRBV5-1|TRBJ1-2|NA|once
CASSLGQYGYTF
TGCGCCAGCAGCCTAGGACAGTATGGCTACACCTTC
>TRBV10-3|TRBJ1-1|NA|NA
CAIRGGVNTEAFF
TGTGCCATTAGGGGAGGGGTGAACACTGAAGCTTTCTTT
>TRBV10-1|TRBJ2-4|NA|few
CASSEGAGIAKNSQYF
TGCGCCAGCAGTGAGGGGGCTGGAATAGCCAAAAACAGTCAGTACTTC
>TRBV6-6|TRBJ1-2|TRBD1|NA
CASSYLRGRDKSGYTF
TGTGCCAGCAGTTACCTCAGGGGGCGGGATAAGAGTGGCTACACCTTC
>TRBV10-2|TRBJ1-6|NA|NA
CASSVGSSYNSPLHF
TGCGCCAGCAGTGTGGGGAGCTCCTATAATTCACCCCTCCACTTT
>TRBV4-1|TRBJ1-4|TRBD1|NA
CASSQEGTAVRREKLFF
TGCGCCAGCAGCCAGGAAGGGACAGCCGTCCGCCGGGAAAAACTGTTTTTT
>TRBV10-3|TRBJ2-3|TRBD2|NA
CAISNPVGLGEDTQYF
TGTGCCATCAGTAACCCAGTGGGACTAGGGGAAGATACGCAGTATTTT
>TRBV7-6|TRBJ2-5|TRBD2|once
CASSLGPRGGETQYF
TGTGCCAGCAGCTTAGGACCCCGCGGGGGAGAGACCCAGTACTTC
>TRBV27|TRBJ2-1|NA|NA
CASSLGQGTHEQFF
TGTGCCAGCAGTTTAGGGCAGGGGACCCATGAGCAGTTCTTC
>TRBV11-3|TRBJ2-1|TRBD2|NA
CASSFLAFAGGPGEQFF
TGTGCCAGCAGCTTCCTGGCCTTTGCGGGGGGGCCAGGTGAGCAGTTCTTC
>TRBV11-2|TRBJ2-5|TRBD1|few
CASSPGTVETQYF
TGTGCCAGCAGCCCGGGGACAGTAGAGACCCAGTACTTC
>TRBV18|TRBJ1-6|TRBD1|few
CASSPPTGGSNSPLHF
TGTGCCAGCTCACCACCGACAGGGGGTAGTAATTCACCCCTCCACTTT
>TRBV28|TRBJ2-3|NA|NA
CASSPVSTDTQYF
TGTGCCAGCAGCCCAGTCAGCACAGATACGCAGTATTTT
>TRBV4-3|TRBJ2-1|TRBD1|NA
CASSKSAWGTGSSYNEQFF
TGCGCCAGCAGCAAATCTGCGTGGGGGACAGGGAGCTCCTACAATGAGCAGTTCTTC
>TRBV2|TRBJ1-1|NA|NA
CASSLRGSGVAEAFF
TGTGCCAGCAGCCTCCGAGGGTCAGGGGTGGCTGAAGCTTTCTTT
>TRBV29-1|TRBJ2-1|TRBD1|NA
CSGDGQGNSYNEQFF
TGCAGCGGCGACGGACAGGGGAATTCCTACAATGAGCAGTTCTTC
>TRBV5-8|TRBJ2-3|NA|NA
CASSRPPDTQYF
TGTGCCAGCAGCCGTCCCCCAGATACGCAGTATTTT
>TRBV5-1|TRBJ2-7|NA|NA
CASSLGQNSYEQYF
TGCGCCAGCAGCTTGGGACAGAATTCCTACGAGCAGTACTTC
>TRBV7-9|TRBJ2-7|TRBD1|once
CASRYTGGGESYEQYF
TGTGCCAGCAGATATACAGGGGGAGGCGAGTCCTACGAGCAGTACTTC
>TRBV4-3|TRBJ2-7|TRBD1|NA
CASSQDDRGYEQYF
TGCGCCAGCAGCCAAGACGACAGGGGCTACGAGCAGTACTTC
>TRBV6-1|TRBJ1-5|NA|NA
CASSGHYSNQPQHF
TGTGCCAGCAGCGGACATTATAGCAATCAGCCCCAGCATTTT
>TRBV7-7|TRBJ2-7|TRBD1|NA
CASSLAIWGQGMLHF
TGTGCTAGCAGCTTAGCCATCTGGGGACAGGGGATGTTGCACTTC
>TRBV4-3|TRBJ1-2|TRBD1|NA
CASSRTGTGAYGYTF
TGCGCCAGCAGCCGTACCGGGACAGGGGCCTATGGCTACACCTTC
>TRBV5-8|TRBJ1-5|NA|NA
CASSSSRAPSNQPQHF
TGTGCCAGCAGCTCTAGCCGGGCCCCCTCGAATCAGCCCCAGCATTTT
>TRBV5-6|TRBJ2-6|TRBD1|NA
CASSLVPRGGANVLTF
TGTGCCAGCAGCTTGGTTCCCAGGGGGGGGGCCAACGTCCTGACTTTC
>TRBV6-5|TRBJ1-2|NA|once
CAIQRDGGGYTF
TGTGCCATCCAGCGCGACGGGGGAGGCTACACCTTC
>TRBV30|TRBJ2-3|NA|NA
CAWSKPADTQYF
TGTGCCTGGAGTAAACCGGCAGATACGCAGTATTTT
>TRBV30|TRBJ1-3|TRBD1|NA
CAWRRIGTGEISGNTIYF
TGTGCCTGGAGGCGTATTGGGACAGGTGAAATCTCTGGAAACACCATATATTTT
>TRBV18|TRBJ1-5|NA|NA
CASSPDRNQPQHF
TGTGCCAGCTCACCGGACAGAAATCAGCCCCAGCATTTT
>TRBV28|TRBJ1-5|NA|NA
CASSLENQPQHF
TGTGCCAGCAGTTTAGAGAATCAGCCCCAGCATTTT
>TRBV7-9|TRBJ2-5|TRBD1|NA
CASSLRDRPDGNQYF
TGTGCCAGCAGCCTCCGGGACAGGCCCGATGGTAACCAGTACTTC
>TRBV19|TRBJ2-5|TRBD2|NA
CASSGRGLAGSLETQYF
TGTGCCAGTAGTGGTAGAGGACTAGCGGGCTCACTAGAGACCCAGTACTTC
>TRBV5-1|TRBJ1-2|NA|NA
CASSLGGGDYGYTF
TGCGCCAGCAGCTTGGGAGGGGGAGACTATGGCTACACCTTC
>TRBV6-4|TRBJ2-3|TRBD2|NA
CASSDGLALTGTDTQYF
TGTGCCAGCAGTGACGGACTAGCGTTAACCGGCACAGATACGCAGTATTTT
>TRBV27|TRBJ2-2|NA|NA
CASSFFSTITGELFF
TGTGCCAGCAGTTTTTTTTCAACAATAACCGGGGAGCTGTTTTTT
>TRBV19|TRBJ1-6|TRBD1|few
CASSNGQGYNSPLHF
TGTGCCAGTAGTAACGGACAGGGCTATAATTCACCCCTCCACTTT
>TRBV5-4|TRBJ2-2|NA|NA
CASSTGRTRTGELFF
TGTGCCAGCAGCACCGGCCGGACTCGTACCGGGGAGCTGTTTTTT
>TRBV27|TRBJ2-7|TRBD1|NA
CASSSSSGQLTYEQYF
TGTGCCAGCAGTTCCTCGTCGGGACAGTTAACCTACGAGCAGTACTTC
>TRBV6-5|TRBJ2-5|TRBD2|NA
CASRDSSGQETQYF
TGTGCCAGCAGGGACTCTAGCGGTCAAGAGACCCAGTACTTC
>TRBV27|TRBJ2-1|NA|NA
CASSPQGPYNEQFF
TGTGCCAGCAGTCCCCAGGGCCCCTACAATGAGCAGTTCTTC
>TRBV10-2|TRBJ1-1|TRBD1|once
CASSRDSRTEAFF
TGCGCCAGCTCAAGGGACAGTAGAACTGAAGCTTTCTTT
>TRBV28|TRBJ2-3|NA|few
CASSPPGDEDTQYF
TGTGCCAGCAGTCCTCCGGGGGACGAGGATACGCAGTATTTT
>TRBV27|TRBJ2-7|TRBD2|NA
CASSLGTSGIYEQYF
TGTGCCAGCAGTTTGGGGACTAGCGGGATCTACGAGCAGTACTTC
>TRBV4-3|TRBJ2-2|TRBD2|NA
CASSSGLAGPRSGELFF
TGCGCCAGCAGCTCGGGACTAGCGGGACCGCGGAGCGGGGAGCTGTTTTTT
>TRBV10-3|TRBJ2-5|TRBD2|NA
CAISESASGTGTQYF
TGTGCCATCAGTGAGTCGGCTAGCGGGACGGGGACCCAGTACTTC
>TRBV11-2|TRBJ2-5|NA|NA
CASSFGTDTQETQYF
TGTGCCAGCAGCTTTGGTACAGACACTCAAGAGACCCAGTACTTC
>TRBV9|TRBJ2-2|NA|few
CASSVRGTLNTGELFF
TGTGCCAGCAGCGTACGGGGAACCCTGAACACCGGGGAGCTGTTTTTT
>TRBV30|TRBJ2-5|TRBD2|NA
CAWALAAQETQYF
TGTGCCTGGGCTCTAGCGGCCCAAGAGACCCAGTACTTC
>TRBV30|TRBJ2-3|TRBD2|NA
CAWRTSGRADTQYF
TGTGCCTGGAGGACTAGCGGGAGAGCGGATACGCAGTATTTT
>TRBV10-3|TRBJ2-5|TRBD2|NA
CAIRGLAGETQYF
TGTGCCATCAGGGGACTAGCGGGCGAGACCCAGTACTTC
>TRBV10-2|TRBJ2-3|TRBD2|NA
CATRQGRGGGDTQYF
TGCGCCACCCGGCAGGGGCGGGGGGGTGGAGATACGCAGTATTTT
>TRBV28|TRBJ1-5|TRBD1|once
CASSSQTGTDNQPQHF
TGTGCCAGCAGTTCCCAGACAGGGACCGACAATCAGCCCCAGCATTTT
>TRBV10-3|TRBJ1-2|NA|NA
CAISSSGEGGYTF
TGTGCCATCAGCTCTTCAGGGGAGGGTGGCTACACCTTC
>TRBV7-3|TRBJ2-3|TRBD1|NA
CASRGTGSPDTQYF
TGTGCCAGCAGGGGGACAGGCTCCCCAGATACGCAGTATTTT
>TRBV5-4|TRBJ2-7|TRBD2|NA
CASSSGLAGVGYEQYF
TGTGCCAGCAGTTCTGGACTAGCGGGAGTTGGGTACGAGCAGTACTTC
>TRBV4-2|TRBJ1-5|NA|NA
CASSQVFLESPQHF
TGTGCCAGCAGCCAAGTTTTTCTCGAGTCGCCCCAGCATTTT